These T cell receptor beta chains were read from a single sample in a study of cytomegalovirus exposure and HLA in healthy donors. Profiling relied on immunoSEQ multiplex PCR, and the TCRdb table lists in-frame clones only, not all of them. The sample has about 98,000 clones, approximately 70% seen once. The specimen sequenced was PBMCs. Receptors were obtained from a man aged 45-60 years in good health and CMV-seronegative. CDR3s leave out the opening cysteine and the closing phenylalanine or tryptophan. A D gene is named only where the DNA matches it firmly.

>TRBV6-4|TRBD1
ASRETGGDTGELF
>TRBV7-9|TRBD1
ASRPAWGQGLGGYT
>TRBV18|-
ASSPPSQGGELF
>TRBV7-2|-
AVGGGPTNEQF
>TRBV11-2|TRBD1
ASSPRDRAPSGNTIY
>TRBV6-4|TRBD2
ASSETSGYNEQF
>TRBV7-9|-
SSSLAEGRAGEKLF
>TRBV5-1|TRBD2
ASSLSLAGGPGTDTQY
>TRBV25-1|TRBD1
ASSEVTGGYSPLH
>TRBV6-1|TRBD2
ASSVPVSGLAAYEQY
>TRBV5-1|TRBD1
ASSTGTANEKLF
>TRBV29-1|-
SAIGLTGDTQY
>TRBV5-4|TRBD1
ASSGSGTANSGNTIY
>TRBV2|-
ASSESRYQETQY
>TRBV15|-
ATSRTLGGSVNQPQH
>TRBV5-4|TRBD1
ASSFPEFRTGEDEQF
>TRBV27|-
ASSLAGFGANVLT
>TRBV12-5|-
ASGLDGNYGYT
>TRBV10-3|-
AISLDSEKLF
>TRBV7-6|-
ASSLGETGSGNTIY
>TRBV5-1|TRBD2
ASSLPETSGYQETQY
>TRBV9|TRBD2
ASSVGSSGSTGELF
>TRBV9|TRBD2
ASSALVTSGNYHEQF
>TRBV5-5|-
ASSLELQGRKTEAF
>TRBV5-4|TRBD2
ASSSGKNYNEQF
>TRBV30|TRBD1
AGTGQGSRTEAF
>TRBV19|-
ASSIAWSSYEQY
>TRBV4-1|-
ASSQDLYSYQPQH
>TRBV27|-
ASSLLRGGTGELF
>TRBV7-8|-
ASSLDGGAQGYT
>TRBV10-1|TRBD2
ASSVKPPGLAGVAGELF
>TRBV5-1|-
ASSLDTNSPLH
>TRBV2|-
ASSEGSNSYNSPLH
>TRBV18|-
ANSPPLQNTEAF
>TRBV2|TRBD2
ASSVLAGTYEQY
>TRBV7-9|-
ASSPDRPTEAF
>TRBV11-2|TRBD2
ASSFSGNTDTQY
>TRBV4-1|-
ASSQGREGEVYGYT
>TRBV7-2|TRBD2
ASSYVRGGGKEQF
>TRBV6-6|TRBD2
ASSPWTSGGQETQY
>TRBV19|-
ASTPFRFSNGYEQY
>TRBV6-1|-
ASSEQAKAF
>TRBV9|TRBD2
ASSGSGGSRETQY
>TRBV4-2|TRBD2
ASSRFTRELTDTQY
>TRBV6-6|TRBD1
ASSPIGTGGGYT
>TRBV5-1|TRBD2
ASSRGTSGPTDTQY
>TRBV4-3|-
ASSQVQGGRWEQF
>TRBV7-9|-
ASSQGTGGANVLT
>TRBV4-2|TRBD1
ASSQYGDRGPVGYT
>TRBV11-2|-
ASSYGPGHLYEQY